The clone carrying this T cell receptor (beta chain) has at least ten counts. Antigen: not known. The length of the CDR3 is 14 residues. Germline assignment: CDR1 SGHTA and CDR2 FQGNSA. V was pared by 1 base and J by 0 bases, with 4 bases between. A single record per CDR3 protein comes from TCRdb applying MiXCR to the 5' RACE reads. The table has roughly 130,000 distinct CDR3 sequences, 9.3% seen once. The data belong to a study of CD8 T cells in ankylosing spondylitis. The study's findings and limits: Typical of ankylosing spondylitis blood, it appeared, was a TCR beta motif of eight highly homologous variants.

The chain couples TRBV7-2 to TRBJ1-5, with unresolved D. The clonotype was recovered from a male donor with ankylosing spondylitis or in good health (not recorded which). The specimen was blood, either unsorted or a sorted T cell fraction (not recorded which). The CDR3 sequence is CASSLVGSNQPQHF. CDR3 nucleotides: TGTGCCAGCAGCTTAGTTGGTAGCAATCAGCCCCAGCATTTT.